The entry below describes one T cell receptor beta chain. The table lists this clonotype with a few counts. Its antigen is currently not known. Base quality data are lacking; no much larger clone is found one base away. The receptor library was made with 5' RACE. Reads for this sample came from an Illumina HiSeq 2500. A second PCR of roughly 7 to 11 cycles was performed with a sample-barcoded 5' primer and a J-beta primer mix. Each TCR beta cDNA molecule received a unique molecular identifier from a template-switch 5' adaptor carrying 12 random nucleotides. Each sample yielded at least 3 million CDR3-containing paired-end reads. First-strand cDNA synthesis was performed from all RNA using the Mint cDNA synthesis kit, with priming by a TRBC-specific oligonucleotide. Following uracil-DNA glycosylase treatment, all cDNA underwent a first 18-cycle PCR with the universal primers M1SS and BC2_uni_R. As for how the authors treated the data: Normalization of each sample was performed by random selection of 1 million high-quality reads, each carrying a distinct molecular identifier. Instead of being binned into consensus sequences, reads with shared molecular identifiers were discarded. MiTCR, with a Q25 quality threshold and the strictest error-elimination algorithm, was used for CDR3 identification, clonotype clustering and error correction. Lower-bound total TCR beta diversity was estimated with a nonparametric unseen species model using Euler transformation. The public reads were reprocessed in TCRdb via fastp at Q25 and MiXCR, keeping in-frame beta chains. Records with the same CDR3 protein are collapsed into one entry carrying the most frequent genes and DNA. The V and J calls and clone size are TCRdb's, not the authors'. This sample lists some 1.5 million distinct CDR3 sequences; 35% to 45% were detected once. Clones ranked in the top ten supply 4% of the sample.

The sample is drawn from a study of blood T cells in healthy people across ages (dated by TCRdb to about 2015). Regarding the research as a whole: In model experiments, template switching captured about one uniquely barcoded TCR beta cDNA molecule for every two T cells. Using the same blood draw, the study looked at two additional independent replicas of 1 million unique cDNA reads for two donors, one aged 18 to 30 and the other aged 80 or older. The donors were split into four age groups: young (average around 15 years), middle-aged (39), aged (about 62) and long-lived (approximately 80). To avoid experimental bias, donors of different ages were spread randomly across the sequencing lanes. Age-related changes in TCR beta repertoire diversity were measured in the study by deep sequencing normalized with unique cDNA molecular identifiers.

The donors were roughly 40 Caucasian individuals from Russia, aged roughly 6 to 100 years, who were systemically healthy. Each donor gave ten milliliters of peripheral blood, collected into EDTA-treated Vacutainer tubes. Ficoll-Paque density-gradient centrifugation was used to isolate PBMCs, with at least 7 million obtained per sample. Trizol reagent was used to extract total RNA from the PBMCs, yielding at least 5 micrograms per sample. Naive CD45RAhigh/CD27high T cell percentages were measured by flow cytometry on a PBMC aliquot from every donor. Germline trimming amounts to 6 bases on V and 6 bases on J, with 7 as the count of junction bases outside the gene matches. Via the germline V gene, CDR1 is SGHTA and CDR2 FQGNSA. Including cysteine and phenylalanine, the CDR3 has 14 amino acids. Only CDR3 DNA remains: 42 bases, in frame from the first base. Summary of the overall study and its limitations: Compared with the aged group, the long-lived group had more naive CD4+ T cells, fewer expanded clones and increased TCR diversity, suggesting age selection. Since profiling was done on bulk unsorted PBMCs, naive and antigen-experienced compartments could not be conclusively compared. A strong correlation was found between observed TCR beta diversity and the percentage of naive T cells measured by flow cytometry. Donor CMV infection status was unknown, potentially confounding age-related changes in expanded clonotypes. Total diversity estimates from one million sequenced T cells were considered lower bounds and underestimates. As age increased, observed TCR beta diversity per million T cells dropped in a roughly linear way, and a significant reduction was already evident by age roughly 40.

Sequenced: blood. Recombination connected TRBV7-2 to TRBJ1-5; 8 nucleotides in the junction match TRBD1. The clonotype was recovered from a woman aged 18-30 years in good health. The sequenced DNA: TGTGCCAGCAGTTCCACAGGGGGATCTCAGCCCCAGCATTTT. It translates as CASSSTGGSQPQHF.